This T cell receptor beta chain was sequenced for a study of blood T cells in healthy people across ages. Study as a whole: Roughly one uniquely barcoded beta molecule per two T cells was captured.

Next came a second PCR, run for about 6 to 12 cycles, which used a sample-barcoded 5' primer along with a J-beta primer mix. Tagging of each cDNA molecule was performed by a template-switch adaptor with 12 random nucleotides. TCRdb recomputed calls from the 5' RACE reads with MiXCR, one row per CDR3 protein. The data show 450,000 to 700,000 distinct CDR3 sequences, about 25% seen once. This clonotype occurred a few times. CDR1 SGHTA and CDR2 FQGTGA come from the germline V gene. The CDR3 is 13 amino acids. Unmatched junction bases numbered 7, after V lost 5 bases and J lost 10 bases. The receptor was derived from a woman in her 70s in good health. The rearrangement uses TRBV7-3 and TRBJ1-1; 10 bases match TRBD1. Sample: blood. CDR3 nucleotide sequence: TGTGCCAGCAGCCCGGGACAGGGGTCCGGAGCTTTCTTT. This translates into CASSPGQGSGAFF.